A selection of T cell receptor beta chains follows, all from one sample in a study of T cell responses to AZD1222 COVID-19 vaccine. Assay: immunoSEQ multiplex PCR; the TCRdb copy retains only in-frame clones and omits some. Among about 150,000 clones listed, roughly nine tenths were seen once. Sequencing used peripheral blood, obtained on day 0 of MenACWY control vaccination. The receptor set was obtained from an adult in good health. Both conserved end residues are part of each CDR3. The order of the fields is V gene, D gene, clone size, J gene, CDR3 protein, CDR3 DNA. A D gene is named only where the DNA matches it firmly. Rows may omit the clone size; those that give it use once, few, many or a size class.

TRBV19	NA	NA	TRBJ2-7	CASSLGEYSYEQYF	TGTGCCAGTAGTTTAGGGGAGTACTCCTACGAGCAGTACTTC
TRBV25-1	NA	once	TRBJ2-7	CASSEYQQGREQYF	TGTGCCAGCAGTGAATATCAACAGGGGAGGGAGCAGTACTTC
TRBV7-2	NA	NA	TRBJ1-2	CASSLVGYGYTF	TGTGCCAGCAGCTTAGTCGGGTATGGCTACACCTTC
TRBV19	NA	once	TRBJ1-1	CASSRGRVRGRRDQKDTEAFF	TGTGCCAGTAGTAGGGGTCGGGTACGAGGGCGCCGAGACCAAAAGGACACTGAAGCTTTCTTT
TRBV9	TRBD2	NA	TRBJ2-7	CASSVAVAGVHEQYF	TGTGCCAGCAGCGTAGCGGTTGCGGGAGTCCACGAGCAGTACTTC
TRBV19	NA	NA	TRBJ1-2	CASSLTGTEYGYTF	TGTGCCAGTAGTTTAACCGGGACTGAATATGGCTACACCTTC
TRBV27	TRBD1	NA	TRBJ2-1	CASSRLTGDNEQFF	TGTGCCAGCAGCCGCCTGACAGGGGACAATGAGCAGTTCTTC
TRBV6-6	NA	NA	TRBJ2-1	CASSYPGTVNEQFF	TGTGCCAGCAGTTACCCCGGGACCGTAAATGAGCAGTTCTTC
TRBV28	TRBD1	NA	TRBJ1-5	CASSLGTGGGWSNQPQHF	TGTGCCAGCAGTCTTGGGACAGGGGGCGGTTGGAGCAATCAGCCCCAGCATTTT
TRBV27	TRBD1	NA	TRBJ2-7	CASSFSTGYYEQYF	TGTGCCAGCAGTTTCTCGACAGGGTACTACGAGCAGTACTTC
TRBV5-6	TRBD2	NA	TRBJ2-1	CASSRTSGSGEQFF	TGTGCCAGCAGCCGTACTAGCGGGAGTGGAGAGCAGTTCTTC
TRBV7-2	NA	NA	TRBJ1-5	CASSLVPGSNQPQHF	TGTGCCAGCAGCTTAGTTCCAGGGAGCAATCAGCCCCAGCATTTT
TRBV6-5	TRBD1	NA	TRBJ2-7	CASSYGTGGEQYF	TGTGCCAGCAGTTACGGGACAGGGGGCGAGCAGTACTTC
TRBV2	NA	NA	TRBJ1-6	CASSDSWSSYNSPLHF	TGTGCCAGCAGTGACAGTTGGAGCTCCTATAATTCACCCCTCCACTTT
TRBV4-3	TRBD1	once	TRBJ2-1	CASSLLPGTGGYSYNEQFF	TGCGCCAGCAGCCTTCTCCCCGGGACAGGGGGCTACTCCTACAATGAGCAGTTCTTC
TRBV7-2	NA	NA	TRBJ1-2	CASSLSAETNYGYTF	TGTGCCAGCAGCTTATCGGCAGAAACTAACTATGGCTACACCTTC
TRBV5-1	TRBD1	NA	TRBJ1-4	CASSLQGGGEKLFF	TGCGCCAGCAGCTTACAGGGGGGCGGCGAAAAACTGTTTTTT
TRBV2	TRBD2	many	TRBJ2-1	CASSEYQRGEQFF	TGTGCCAGCAGTGAATACCAGCGGGGAGAGCAGTTCTTC
TRBV11-3	TRBD2	once	TRBJ2-7	CASSLGQVERGGRSYEQYF	TGTGCCAGCAGCTTGGGCCAGGTCGAACGGGGCGGGAGGTCTTACGAGCAGTACTTC
TRBV7-2	NA	NA	TRBJ2-3	CASSLYEADTQYF	TGTGCCAGCAGCTTATATGAGGCAGATACGCAGTATTTT
TRBV29-1	NA	NA	TRBJ1-4	CSAGDSGINEKLFF	TGCAGCGCTGGGGATTCGGGCATTAATGAAAAACTGTTTTTT
TRBV5-1	TRBD2	NA	TRBJ2-1	CASSLEGLAGESSYNEQFF	TGCGCCAGCAGCTTGGAGGGACTAGCGGGGGAGAGCTCCTACAATGAGCAGTTCTTC
TRBV11-3	NA	once	TRBJ2-5	CASSSYRETQYF	TGTGCCAGCAGCTCCTATAGGGAGACCCAGTACTTC
TRBV7-2	NA	NA	TRBJ1-4	CASSLVGWGKLFF	TGTGCCAGCAGCTTAGTAGGGTGGGGAAAACTGTTTTTT
TRBV9	NA	NA	TRBJ2-1	CASSASVSDNEQFF	TGTGCCAGCAGCGCTAGCGTATCCGACAATGAGCAGTTCTTC
TRBV7-9	TRBD1	NA	TRBJ2-2	CASSLWGTGGPNTGELFF	TGTGCCAGCAGCTTATGGGGGACAGGGGGCCCAAACACCGGGGAGCTGTTTTTT
TRBV5-6	NA	NA	TRBJ1-6	CASRHTIYNSPLHF	TGTGCCAGCAGGCATACAATTTATAATTCACCCCTCCACTTT
TRBV9	NA	once	TRBJ1-1	CASGSPNTEAFF	TGTGCCAGCGGTTCCCCCAACACTGAAGCTTTCTTT
TRBV4-1	TRBD1	NA	TRBJ1-2	CASSQPGTGAVYGYTF	TGCGCCAGCAGCCAACCCGGGACAGGGGCTGTCTATGGCTACACCTTC
TRBV7-4	NA	few	TRBJ1-3	CASSLALGAPSRSGNTIYF	TGTGCCAGCAGCTTAGCGCTGGGGGCCCCTTCCCGAAGTGGAAACACCATATATTTT
TRBV11-3	NA	once	TRBJ1-2	CASSPPGNYGYTF	TGTGCCAGCAGCCCTCCCGGGAACTATGGCTACACCTTC
TRBV25-1	TRBD1	NA	TRBJ2-3	CASSEYRGTDTDTQYF	TGTGCCAGCAGTGAATATCGAGGGACAGACACAGATACGCAGTATTTT
TRBV7-2	TRBD2	NA	TRBJ2-7	CASSLTLAGGGYEQYF	TGTGCCAGCAGCTTAACCCTAGCGGGCGGAGGGTACGAGCAGTACTTC
TRBV5-6	TRBD1	NA	TRBJ1-1	CASSFGQGKAFF	TGTGCCAGCAGCTTCGGACAGGGAAAAGCTTTCTTT
TRBV6-5	NA	NA	TRBJ1-1	CASNRGPNTEAFF	TGTGCCAGCAATAGGGGACCGAACACTGAAGCTTTCTTT
TRBV27	NA	NA	TRBJ2-7	CASSLSGYSYEQYF	TGTGCCAGCAGTTTGAGCGGATACTCCTACGAGCAGTACTTC
TRBV7-9	NA	NA	TRBJ2-7	CASTPFTYEQYF	TGTGCCAGCACCCCGTTTACGTACGAGCAGTACTTC
TRBV12-3/TRBV12-4	NA	NA	TRBJ1-5	CASSPKTGTPQHF	TGTGCCAGCAGTCCGAAAACCGGTACGCCCCAGCATTTT
TRBV18	TRBD2	NA	TRBJ2-1	CASSPTRGENEQFF	TGTGCCAGCTCCCCTACGCGGGGGGAGAATGAGCAGTTCTTC
TRBV5-6	NA	NA	TRBJ1-5	CASSLSHREGVSQHF	TGTGCCAGCAGCTTGTCGCACAGGGAGGGAGTGTCCCAGCATTTT
TRBV7-2	NA	NA	TRBJ2-3	CASSLDGGGSADTQYF	TGTGCCAGCAGCTTAGATGGGGGGGGCTCGGCAGATACGCAGTATTTT
TRBV10-2	NA	NA	TRBJ1-1	CASSEIGLGTEAFF	TGCGCCAGCAGTGAGATAGGATTGGGGACTGAAGCTTTCTTT